The present T cell receptor beta chain was sequenced within a study of technical replicates of blood from four donors. Some clones are missing from TCRdb's copy, which holds only in-frame ones; the method was immunoSEQ multiplex PCR. The sample holds 13,000 or so clones; approximately 96% are singletons and the top ten take more than 6%. Germline V gives CDR1 WNHNN, CDR2 SYGVQD (reference sequence). CDR3 size: 15 residues. Trimming stripped 3 bases from V and 1 base from J, with 10 bases between. The sample comprised PBMCs. The chain has TRBV10-1 and TRBJ2-1; D remains ambiguous. The receptor's source is a human donor in good health. CDR3 sequence (DNA): TGCGCCAGCAGTGACCACTATGAGTCCTACAATGAGCAGTTCTTC. Translated: CASSDHYESYNEQFF.